Listed here are 24 T cell receptor beta chains from one sample, sequenced in a study of shared clonotypes between healthy human individuals. Clones were sequenced by immunoSEQ multiplex PCR, and TCRdb holds only the in-frame ones, with some missing. There are about 490,000 clones in the sample; roughly four fifths occur only once, and 10% to 15% lies in the top ten. Sequences were obtained from PBMCs. The receptor set was obtained from a woman aged 40 to 50 in good health. Some clones in this sample may be carry-over from other donors' samples.

This clone came up many times. The sample contains more than one DNA sequence encoding this CDR3. The CDR3 DNA sequence: TGCGCCAGCAGTGAGTCAGGGTACGAGCAGTACTTC. Amino acid sequence: CASSESGYEQYF. The chain combines TRBV10-1 with TRBJ2-7; no firm D call. Germline CDR1 WNHNN, CDR2 SYGVQD (reference sequence). The CDR3 totals 12 residues. Trimming pared 0 bases from V and 4 bases from J, leaving 4 bases between.

The rearrangement joins TRBV7-2 to TRBJ1-2; weak D call: TRBD1 (5 bases). This CDR3 spans 15 amino acids. Germline CDR1 and CDR2: SGHTA and FQGNSA. V lost 1 base and J 2 bases, leaving 11 bases between the germline ends. The CDR3 coding sequence is TGTGCCAGCAGCTTAGGCAGGGAACAGAACTATGGCTACACCTTC. Translation gives CASSLGREQNYGYTF.

The genes are TRBV30 and TRBJ2-4; D may be TRBD2 (6 bases). CDR3 length: 12 residues. Germline V CDR1 and CDR2: GTSNPN, SVGIG (reference sequence). Trimming left V 8 bases short and J 6 bases short, with 14 bases between. The CDR3 protein is CAADTGGNIQYF. DNA of the CDR3: TGTGCCGCAGATACCGGGGGAAACATTCAGTACTTC.

The J gene is TRBJ2-1, the V gene TRBV5-4; no firm D call. Germline V gives CDR1 SGHNT, CDR2 YYREEE (reference sequence). The V end was cut by 3 bases, the J end by 0 bases, with 10 bases between. The CDR3 is 15 residues long. CDR3 residues: CASSSILRSYNEQFF. In DNA form, the CDR3 reads TGTGCCAGCAGCTCGATCTTACGCTCCTACAATGAGCAGTTCTTC.

This clone was detected a few times. The chain joins TRBV5-6 to TRBJ2-7; 7 positions match TRBD2. Germline loops: CDR1 SGHDT, CDR2 YYEEEE. CDR3 length: 14 residues. The junction had 3 bases not matched to a gene; V was cut back by 3 bases and J by 0 bases. In nucleotides, the CDR3 is TGTGCCAGCAGCTCCAGCGGGGCCTCCTACGAGCAGTACTTC. It translates to CASSSSGASYEQYF.

With respect to this clone: The identical CDR3 is also encoded by other nucleotide sequences in the sample. The chain combines TRBV10-3 with TRBJ2-7; D is undetermined. The CDR3 is 14 residues long. The V end lost 0 bases, the J end lost 2 bases, and 8 bases lay between the germline ends. The germline V gene encodes CDR1 ENHRY and CDR2 SYGVKD. In nucleotides, the CDR3 is TGTGCCATCAGTGAGTCTGGCTCGACCTACGAGCAGTACTTC. Translated, it gives CAISESGSTYEQYF.

A remark on this clone: This may arise from a read error, as a much more abundant clone is one base away. The chain carries TRBV5-1 and TRBJ1-2; no definite D call. CDR1 SGHRS and CDR2 YFSETQ come from the germline V gene. The CDR3 has 14 residues. The V end was cut by 1 base, the J end by 6 bases, with 13 bases between. CDR3 DNA: TGCGCCAGCAGCTTGAGGACCTCACATGATGGCTACACCTTC. The encoded protein is CASSLRTSHDGYTF.

The chain couples TRBV28 to TRBJ1-5; D is possibly TRBD1 (5 bases). CDR1 and CDR2 from the germline V gene are MDHEN and SYDVKM. The CDR3 covers 14 residues. The V end was cut by 4 bases, the J end by 0 bases, with 7 bases between. The CDR3 region has the DNA TGTGCCAGCAGTTCCAGGGATAGCAATCAGCCCCAGCATTTT. This encodes CASSSRDSNQPQHF.

The gene calls are TRBV11-3 and TRBJ2-1; D not certain. V was trimmed by 3 bases and J by 1 base, leaving 13 bases between them. The germline gives CDR1 SGHNT, CDR2 YENEEA. The CDR3 spans 16 residues. CDR3: CASSFGRSQSYNEQFF. CDR3 DNA: TGTGCCAGCAGCTTTGGCAGGAGCCAGTCCTACAATGAGCAGTTCTTC.

In this sample, this clone turned up once. Possible read error: a much larger clone is one base away. The rearrangement joins TRBV30 to TRBJ1-1; 9 bases are a match to TRBD1. From germline, CDR1 is GTSNPN and CDR2 SVGIG (reference sequence). The CDR3 extends over 13 amino acids. The CDR3 DNA reads TGTGCCTGGGCGGACAGGGGTTGGACTGAAGCTTTATTT. Protein product: CAWADRGWTEALF.

This clone was seen once. The rearrangement uses TRBV14 and TRBJ2-1; the D gene is possibly TRBD2 (5 bases). Deletions cut 4 bases from V and 3 bases from J, with 19 bases between. Looked up from germline, CDR1 is SGHDN and CDR2 is FVKESK. CDR3 length equals 17 residues. The CDR3 spells CASSPESGVYFYNEQFF. CDR3 sequence (DNA): TGTGCCAGCAGCCCTGAGTCCGGGGTCTATTTCTACAATGAGCAGTTCTTC.

The chain couples TRBV15 to TRBJ2-2; D not certain. V was shortened by 0 bases and J by 1 base, with 18 bases between the two germline ends. Per germline, CDR1 LNHNV and CDR2 YYDKDF (reference sequence). This CDR3 has 19 amino acids. Written as DNA, the CDR3 is TGTGCCACCAGCAGAGATATTGGTGGGCAGACGGTGAACACCGGGGAGCTGTTTTTT. Residues: CATSRDIGGQTVNTGELFF. Together with reference TRBV15 and TRBJ2-2, the CDR3 gives the full variable domain: DAMVIQNPRYQVTQFGKPVTLSCSQTLNHNVMYWYQQKSSQAPKLLFHYYDKDFNNEADTPDNFQSRRPNTSFCFLDIRSPGLGDTAMYLCATSRDIGGQTVNTGELFFGEGSRLTVL.

The genes are TRBV18 and TRBJ1-4, with D possibly TRBD1 on 5 matching bases. V gave up 6 bases and J gave up 6 bases, with 20 bases separating them. CDR3 length: 16 residues. Germline CDR1 is KGHSH and CDR2 is LQKENI. CDR3 nucleotides: TGTGCCAGCTCGCCCGGGGCAACAGGATCAGATGAAAAACTGTTTTTT. This translates into CASSPGATGSDEKLFF.

The J gene is TRBJ2-1, the V gene TRBV13, with D unresolved. CDR1 PRHDT and CDR2 FYEKMQ come from the germline V gene (reference sequence). The CDR3 contains 12 residues. Trimming stripped 5 bases from V and 9 bases from J, with 11 bases between. The CDR3 spells CASSLASPEQFF. CDR3 bases: TGTGCCAGCAGCCTCGCTAGTCCTGAGCAGTTCTTC.

The chain recombines TRBV6-5 with TRBJ1-1; D gene unclear. Trimming removed 0 bases at V and 5 bases at J, with 13 bases between. Germline V lookup: CDR1 MNHEY, CDR2 SVGAGI. The CDR3 has 15 residues. The DNA of the CDR3 is TGTGCCAGCAGTTACTCAGACGACCGAGCAACTGAAGCTTTCTTT. Residues: CASSYSDDRATEAFF.

This chain uses TRBV27 with TRBJ2-1, with D uncertain. The CDR3 is made up of 11 amino acids. CDR1 MNHEY and CDR2 SMNVEV come from the germline V gene (reference sequence). Between the trimmed V and J ends, which lost 8 bases and 4 bases, there was a span of 6 bases. The CDR3 coding sequence is TGTGCCAGCGGGCGGTACAATGAGCAGTTCTTC. It translates to CASGRYNEQFF.

The chain couples TRBV18 to TRBJ2-5, with 8 bases fitting TRBD1. This CDR3 comprises 16 residues. Germline trimming cut 4 bases from V and 5 bases from J; bases unmatched to any gene: 12. Germline assignment: CDR1 KGHSH and CDR2 LQKENI. In DNA, the CDR3 is TGTGCCAGCTCACAAAGGGGGAACTCAGGGGGCGAGACCCAGTACTTC. This gives the protein CASSQRGNSGGETQYF.

In its sample, this clone was seen a few times. A far larger clone is only one base removed, so a read error is likely. Other nucleotide sequences in the sample specify the same CDR3. CDR3 in amino acids: CAWSVDQGSYSGANVLTF. CDR3 nucleotides: TGTGCCTGGAGTGTAGACCAGGGTTCATACTCTGGGGCCAATGTCCTGACTTTC. The chain carries TRBV30 and TRBJ2-6, with a weak D call TRBD1 (5 bases). The CDR3 has 18 amino acids. Germline V lookup: CDR1 GTSNPN, CDR2 SVGIG (reference sequence).

V gene TRBV28 combines with J gene TRBJ1-2; D is unresolved. This CDR3 is built from 12 residues. V shed 3 bases and J shed 2 bases, with 4 bases lying between them. The germline CDR1 and CDR2 sequences are MDHEN and SYDVKM. CDR3 nucleotide sequence: TGTGCCAGCAGTTTTCCCAACTATGGCTACACCTTC. Translated: CASSFPNYGYTF.

On this clone: Other DNA sequences in this sample translate to the same CDR3. The chain uses TRBV27 and TRBJ2-2; possibly TRBD1 for D (5 bases). There are 14 residues in the CDR3. Trimming removed 4 bases at V and 4 bases at J, with 10 bases between. Germline loops: CDR1 MNHEY, CDR2 SMNVEV (reference sequence). The CDR3: CASSSSTVTGELFF. DNA for the CDR3: TGTGCCAGCAGTTCCTCGACAGTCACCGGGGAGCTGTTTTTT.

The rearrangement links TRBV7-3 to TRBJ2-5; D gene uncertain. CDR1 and CDR2 (germline): SGHTA, FQGTGA. V gave up 3 bases and J gave up 0 bases, with 8 bases separating them. This CDR3 is built from 14 residues. The CDR3 DNA reads TGTGCCAGCAGCTTCGGCTCCAACCAAGAGACCCAGTACTTC. Its translation: CASSFGSNQETQYF. Looking up the rest from reference TRBV7-3 and TRBJ2-5 gives the full variable domain: GAGVSQTPSNKVTEKGKYVELRCDPISGHTALYWYRQSLGQGPEFLIYFQGTGAADDSGLPNDRFFAVRPEGSVSTLKIQRTERGDSAVYLCASSFGSNQETQYFGPGTRLLVL.

This rearrangement joins TRBV9 to TRBJ2-7; TRBD2 matches at 10 bases. The CDR3 loop spans 18 amino acids. The germline V gene encodes CDR1 SGDLS and CDR2 YYNGEE. The trim removed 0 bases at V and 0 bases at J, leaving 9 bases unmatched. CDR3 DNA: TGTGCCAGCAGCGTAGGTCCTAGCGGGAGCTCGAGCTCCTACGAGCAGTACTTC. Translation gives CASSVGPSGSSSSYEQYF.

The sample holds many counts of this clone. In the same sample, other DNA sequences code for this CDR3. This sequence joins TRBV5-6 and TRBJ1-5; no firm D call. Germline V lookup: CDR1 SGHDT, CDR2 YYEEEE. The ends were cut back, 4 bases at V and 9 bases at J, with 14 bases in the middle. This CDR3 is built from 13 residues. CDR3 bases: TGTGCCAGCAGCGTGGGCCTACTGGGGCCCCAGCATTTT. Encoded protein: CASSVGLLGPQHF.

The chain combines TRBV18 with TRBJ1-2; D may be TRBD1 (5 bases). With 2 bases removed from V and 4 bases from J, the gap between germline ends came to 14 bases. Per germline, CDR1 KGHSH and CDR2 LQKENI. This CDR3 has 15 amino acids. The CDR3 here is CASSPIQGRGYGYTF. The CDR3 coding sequence is TGTGCCAGCTCACCAATCCAGGGACGGGGCTATGGCTACACCTTC.